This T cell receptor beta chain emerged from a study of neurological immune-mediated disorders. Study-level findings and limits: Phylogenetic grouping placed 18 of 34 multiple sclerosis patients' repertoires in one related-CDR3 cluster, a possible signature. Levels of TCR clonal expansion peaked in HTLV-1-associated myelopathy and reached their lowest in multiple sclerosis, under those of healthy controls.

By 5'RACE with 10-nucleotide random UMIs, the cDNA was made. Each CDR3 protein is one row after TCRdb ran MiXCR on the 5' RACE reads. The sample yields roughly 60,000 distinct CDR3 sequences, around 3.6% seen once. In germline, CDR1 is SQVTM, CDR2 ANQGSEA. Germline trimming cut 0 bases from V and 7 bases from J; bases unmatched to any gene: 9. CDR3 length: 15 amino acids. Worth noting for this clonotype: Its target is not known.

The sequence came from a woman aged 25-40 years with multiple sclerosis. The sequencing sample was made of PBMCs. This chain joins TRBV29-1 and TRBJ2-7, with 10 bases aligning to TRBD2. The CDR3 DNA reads TGCAGCGTTGAAGAGGATAGCGGGGGGTTGAAAGAGCAGTACTTC. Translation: CSVEEDSGGLKEQYF.